This TCR beta chain was documented in a study of cytomegalovirus exposure and HLA in healthy donors. Findings of the study overall: The authors considered a cluster of highly shared sequence variants likely to be a sequencing artifact. In a later analysis, several top co-occurrence clusters appeared linked to parvovirus B19, influenza, CMV and Epstein-Barr virus.

Likely unrecorded immune exposures existed in these nominally healthy donors. On this clone: The target antigen is unknown.

Primers included in the PCR were 60 Vbeta and 13 Jbeta primers. Sequenced by immunoSEQ multiplex PCR; TCRdb stores in-frame clones only, minus some. The sample has about 160,000 clones, roughly 71% seen once. Germline V lookup: CDR1 SNHLY, CDR2 FYNNEI. Trimming took 3 bases from V and 4 from J, leaving 13 bases between them. The CDR3 has 15 amino acids. Material: PBMCs. The sequence was obtained from a woman in her fifties or sixties in good health and CMV-seropositive. V gene TRBV2 combines with J gene TRBJ1-5, with a weak D call TRBD1 (6 bases). CDR3 DNA: TGTGCCAGCAGTGAGAGCCAGGGGATGAATCAGCCCCAGCATTTT. As protein: CASSESQGMNQPQHF. Based on the CDR3 plus reference TRBV2 and TRBJ1-5, the full variable domain is EPEVTQTPSHQVTQMGQEVILRCVPISNHLYFYWYRQILGQKVEFLVSFYNNEISEKSEIFDDQFSVERPDGSNFTLKIRSTKLEDSAMYFCASSESQGMNQPQHFGDGTRLSIL.